Each of the 18 T cell receptor beta chains below was sequenced from the same sample in a study of blood T cell repertoires in COVID-19. Sequenced by immunoSEQ multiplex PCR; TCRdb stores in-frame clones only, minus some. Of about 200,000 clones listed, around 79% are singletons. Sample: peripheral blood. These TCRs come from a middle-aged man who had recovered from COVID-19.

CDR3 protein: CAWTRAGGDSYEQYF. The CDR3 nucleotides read TGTGCCTGGACTCGAGCGGGAGGGGATTCCTACGAGCAGTACTTC. The V gene is TRBV30, the J gene TRBJ2-7; 10 nucleotides line up with TRBD2. Looked up from germline, CDR1 is GTSNPN and CDR2 is SVGIG (reference sequence). V lost 4 bases and J lost 1; bases outside the gene matches: 7. This CDR3 has 15 amino acids.

The V and J genes are TRBV29-1 and TRBJ2-7, with 8 nucleotides matching TRBD1. V shed 6 bases, J shed 5 bases, and the junction held 12 bases outside the gene matches. From germline, CDR1 is SQVTM and CDR2 ANQGSEA. This CDR3 comprises 14 residues. In DNA form, the CDR3 reads TGCAGCGTCGCTACCGGGACAGGACCCCACGAGCAGTACTTC. It encodes CSVATGTGPHEQYF.

The gene calls are TRBV24-1 and TRBJ2-5; 11 positions match TRBD2. CDR1 is KGHDR, CDR2 SFDVKD, per germline. The CDR3 covers 15 residues. V lost 3 bases and J lost 4; bases outside the gene matches: 3. The CDR3, as DNA: TGTGCCACCAGTGATCTAGCGGGAGGAGCAGAGACCCAGTACTTC. Protein product: CATSDLAGGAETQYF.

The chain combines TRBV23-1 with TRBJ1-4; D is possibly TRBD1 (5 bases). TRBV23-1 falls under the ORF class, with uncertain function. The CDR3 totals 14 residues. Trimming removed 2 bases at V and 8 bases at J, with 12 bases between. The CDR3 reads CASSQRAGNEKLFF. CDR3 nucleotides: TGCGCCAGCAGTCAAAGGGCAGGGAACGAAAAACTGTTTTTT.

The gene calls are TRBV28 and TRBJ2-1; 15 bases are shared with TRBD2. The V segment lost 8 bases and the J segment 7 bases; nucleotides outside the gene matches: 6. The CDR3 loop spans 15 amino acids. CDR1 is MDHEN, CDR2 SYDVKM, per germline. CDR3 amino acids: CASQPGLAGGNEQFF. The CDR3 DNA is TGTGCCAGCCAACCGGGACTAGCGGGGGGAAATGAGCAGTTCTTC.

The chain uses TRBV27 and TRBJ2-7, with D perhaps TRBD1 (6 bases). CDR1 is MNHEY and CDR2 is SMNVEV in the germline V gene (reference sequence). Trimming stripped 6 bases from V and 3 bases from J, with 18 bases between. This CDR3 is 15 amino acids long. The DNA for the CDR3 is TGTGCCAGCAGGGAAAGGGGGACCTACCGCTACGAGCAGTACTTC. Its translation: CASRERGTYRYEQYF.

The CDR3 DNA sequence: TGTGCCAGCAGTCGACAGGGGGCGAGCACAGATACGCAGTATTTT. It specifies CASSRQGASTDTQYF. The V call is TRBV6-6, the J call TRBJ2-3; the match to TRBD1 covers 10 bases. The ends lost 5 bases at V and 0 bases at J; junction bases unmatched: 2. This CDR3 comprises 15 residues. Germline lookup yields CDR1 MNHNY and CDR2 SVGAGI (reference sequence).

The gene calls are TRBV10-3 and TRBJ2-1; 8 nucleotides match TRBD2. J lost 0 bases, V lost 9 bases, and 7 bases had no gene match. CDR1 and CDR2 (germline): ENHRY, SYGVKD. The CDR3 length is 15 residues. The chain's CDR3 is CAIRTGTSSYNEQFF. In DNA, the CDR3 is TGTGCCATTAGAACCGGGACTAGCTCCTACAATGAGCAGTTCTTC.

This rearrangement joins TRBV7-9 to TRBJ2-1; no definite D call. This CDR3 spans 12 amino acids. Germline CDR1 is SEHNR and CDR2 is FQNEAQ (reference sequence). V was trimmed by 5 bases and J by 7 bases, leaving 9 bases between them. For the CDR3, the DNA is TGTGCCAGCAGCCCACATTGGAATGAGCAGTTCTTC. This translates into CASSPHWNEQFF.

This clone came up a few times. V is TRBV24-1 and J is TRBJ2-1; TRBD1 matches 7 bases. This CDR3 comprises 15 residues. Trimming removed 3 bases from V and 5 bases from J; junction bases left unmatched: 6. Germline CDR1 reads KGHDR; CDR2 reads SFDVKD. In nucleotides, the CDR3 is TGTGCCACCAGTGATCCGACAGGGATCAACAATGAGCAGTTCTTC. Protein: CATSDPTGINNEQFF.

This sequence joins TRBV6-6 and TRBJ1-5, with 7 bases matching TRBD1. CDR3 size: 14 residues. V gave up 11 bases and J gave up 9 bases; unmatched junction bases: 16. Germline CDR1 MNHNY, CDR2 SVGAGI (reference sequence). The CDR3 DNA follows: TGTGCCGGGCAGACAGGGAGCCTTTGGGGGCCCCAGCATTTT. Protein: CAGQTGSLWGPQHF.

Remarks on this clone: The junction does not match germline at one end; this may be a read error. This chain connects TRBV30 to TRBJ1-2, with TRBD1 as a possible D gene (6 bases). The CDR3 consists of 11 residues. Germline values: CDR1 GTSNPN, CDR2 SVGIG (reference sequence). CDR3 region: CAWRDLRDTSF. DNA for the CDR3: TGTGCCTGGAGAGACCTTCGGGACACGTCCTTC.

The chain combines TRBV6-5 with TRBJ2-7; D may be TRBD2 (5 bases). Germline V CDR1 and CDR2: MNHEY, SVGAGI. The ends were cut back, 8 bases at V and 0 bases at J, with 11 bases in the middle. This CDR3 has 13 residues. CDR3 sequence (DNA): TGTGCCAGCGGGATAGCGATCTCCTACGAGCAGTACTTC. It yields the protein CASGIAISYEQYF.

The chain couples TRBV30 to TRBJ1-5, with D perhaps matching TRBD1 (6 bases). This CDR3 region has 13 residues. The V gene's germline CDR1 is GTSNPN and CDR2 SVGIG (reference sequence). Deletions cut 3 bases from V and 7 bases from J, with 13 bases between. CDR3 in amino acids: CAWSRGARQPQHF. CDR3 DNA: TGTGCCTGGAGCCGGGGGGCAAGGCAGCCCCAGCATTTT.

The chain employs TRBV4-3 and TRBJ2-2; D is unclear. The CDR3 is 16 residues long. V was shortened by 3 bases and J by 0 bases, with 11 bases between the two germline ends. CDR1 and CDR2 (germline): LGHNA, YSLEER. The CDR3, as DNA: TGCGCCAGCAGCCACCCGGGTCTCGCGAACACCGGGGAGCTGTTTTTT. Its translation is CASSHPGLANTGELFF.

This clone came up once. The rearrangement joins TRBV4-2 to TRBJ2-3; 8 bases agree with TRBD2. V lost 1 base to trimming and J lost 3 bases; unmatched junction nucleotides: 12. Per the germline V gene, CDR1 is LGHNA and CDR2 is YNFKEQ. CDR3 length equals 18 residues. For the CDR3, the DNA is TGTGCCAGCAGCCAAGCCGCCGGAGCGGGAGATGCGACAGATACGCAGTATTTT. Translating it yields CASSQAAGAGDATDTQYF.

This chain links TRBV20-1 with TRBJ1-1; tentative D call: TRBD1 (5 bases). This CDR3 contains 11 residues. Germline V gene data show CDR1 as DFQATT and CDR2 as SNEGSKA (reference sequence). CDR3 amino acids: CSWGGRTEAFF. The CDR3, as DNA: TGCAGCTGGGGGGGTCGGACTGAAGCTTTCTTT.

V is TRBV12-5 and J is TRBJ2-7; D is unclear. The CDR3 spans 14 residues. Germline V gene sequence: CDR1 LGHNT, CDR2 FRNRAP. V lost 4 bases to trimming and J lost 3 bases, with 13 bases between them. The CDR3 coding sequence is TGTGCTAGTGGTTCACGACTGGGTTTCTACGAGCAGTACTTC. This codes for CASGSRLGFYEQYF.